This is a list of T cell receptor beta chains from one sample in a study of T cells in Graves' hyperthyroidism and ophthalmopathy. TCRdb re-called the multiplex PCR reads through MiXCR, storing one row per CDR3 protein. The sample records about 350,000 distinct CDR3 sequences, around 13% being singletons. The sequenced sample consisted of blood. Receptor source: a woman aged 40 to 50 with Graves' ophthalmopathy. The CDR3 runs from the conserved cysteine through the conserved F or W. The order of the fields is D gene, V gene, clone size, J gene, CDR3 protein, CDR3 DNA. A D gene is named only where the DNA matches it firmly. Clone size, where shown, is once, few, many, or a class for clones that have expanded.

D: NA; V: TRBV2; size: many; J: TRBJ2-1; CDR3: CASSLQRSGNEQFF; DNA: TGTGCCAGCAGTCTTCAGAGGTCGGGCAATGAGCAGTTCTTC
D: NA; V: TRBV5-1; size: many; J: TRBJ2-1; CDR3: CASSLRKGMGSYNEQFF; DNA: TGCGCCAGCAGCTTAAGGAAAGGGATGGGTTCCTACAATGAGCAGTTCTTC
D: NA; V: TRBV10-3; size: NA; J: TRBJ1-1; CDR3: CAISEGQQDFF; DNA: TGTGCCATCAGTGAGGGACAGCAAGATTTCTTT
D: NA; V: TRBV13; size: NA; J: TRBJ1-1; CDR3: CASSSRPTGYQSLTEAFF; DNA: TGTGCCAGCAGCTCCCGCCCGACCGGTTACCAGTCCCTCACTGAAGCTTTCTTT
D: NA; V: TRBV7-6; size: NA; J: TRBJ1-1; CDR3: CASSPTVAPGTEAFF; DNA: TGTGCCAGCAGCCCGACCGTGGCCCCGGGAACTGAAGCTTTCTTT
D: NA; V: TRBV7-2; size: many; J: TRBJ2-6; CDR3: CASSQDHRVSGANVLTF; DNA: TGTGCCAGCAGCCAAGATCACAGGGTCTCTGGGGCCAACGTCCTGACTTTC
D: NA; V: TRBV6-1; size: few; J: TRBJ1-6; CDR3: CASSKTGSYSPLHF; DNA: TGTGCCAGCAGTAAGACAGGTTCCTACTCACCCCTCCACTTT
D: NA; V: TRBV20-1; size: many; J: TRBJ2-5; CDR3: CSARLGGGGTQYF; DNA: TGCAGTGCTAGACTCGGGGGAGGAGGGACCCAGTACTTC
D: TRBD1; V: TRBV20-1; size: many; J: TRBJ2-3; CDR3: CSGEGATDTQYF; DNA: TGCAGTGGCGAGGGGGCCACAGATACGCAGTATTTT
D: NA; V: TRBV11-2; size: many; J: TRBJ1-2; CDR3: CASGLGTRYGYTF; DNA: TGTGCCAGCGGACTGGGGACACGCTATGGCTACACCTTC
D: NA; V: TRBV10-2; size: many; J: TRBJ2-3; CDR3: CASSIPPVQGTDTQYF; DNA: TGCGCCAGCAGCATCCCCCCAGTCCAGGGCACAGATACGCAGTATTTT
D: NA; V: TRBV30; size: few; J: TRBJ2-3; CDR3: CAWSVSNSGTRYF; DNA: TGTGCCTGGAGTGTATCCAACTCCGGGACAAGGTATTTT
D: TRBD1; V: TRBV2; size: many; J: TRBJ2-2; CDR3: CASSEKGQVTGELFF; DNA: TGTGCCAGCAGTGAAAAGGGACAGGTCACCGGGGAGCTGTTTTTT
D: NA; V: TRBV19; size: few; J: TRBJ2-2; CDR3: CATTPGSNTGELFF; DNA: TGTGCCACAACCCCGGGATCGAACACCGGGGAGCTGTTTTTT
D: TRBD1; V: TRBV12-3/TRBV12-4; size: many; J: TRBJ2-2; CDR3: CASGKETGMPGELFF; DNA: TGTGCCAGCGGCAAAGAGACAGGGATGCCCGGGGAGCTGTTTTTT
D: TRBD1; V: TRBV14; size: many; J: TRBJ2-7; CDR3: CASSPTQGVGEQYF; DNA: TGTGCCAGCAGCCCCACACAGGGGGTCGGGGAGCAGTACTTC
D: TRBD2; V: TRBV7-6; size: few; J: TRBJ2-2; CDR3: CASSSGLAGDNAGELFF; DNA: TGTGCCAGCAGCTCGGGACTAGCGGGAGATAACGCCGGGGAGCTGTTTTTT
D: TRBD1; V: TRBV20-1; size: many; J: TRBJ2-7; CDR3: CSAPTGAYEQYF; DNA: TGCAGTGCCCCGACAGGGGCCTACGAGCAGTACTTC
D: NA; V: TRBV11-3; size: once; J: TRBJ2-7; CDR3: CASSTISYEQYF; DNA: TGTGCCAGCAGCACTATATCCTACGAGCAGTACTTC
D: NA; V: TRBV7-2; size: few; J: TRBJ1-1; CDR3: CASSPSGGAEAFF; DNA: TGTGCCAGTTCACCATCGGGGGGCGCCGAAGCTTTCTTT
D: NA; V: TRBV14; size: few; J: TRBJ2-1; CDR3: CASSLLRGSGAYNEQFF; DNA: TGTGCCAGCAGCCTTCTCAGGGGAAGCGGGGCCTACAATGAGCAGTTCTTC
D: NA; V: TRBV29-1; size: few; J: TRBJ2-7; CDR3: CSVVPGATYEQYF; DNA: TGCAGCGTTGTACCGGGGGCTACCTACGAGCAGTACTTC
D: NA; V: TRBV30; size: NA; J: TRBJ1-6; CDR3: CAWSVLQSPLHF; DNA: TGTGCCTGGAGTGTATTGCAGTCACCCCTCCACTTT
D: NA; V: TRBV3-1; size: NA; J: TRBJ2-3; CDR3: CASSQETTDTQYF; DNA: TGTGCCAGCAGCCAAGAAACCACAGATACGCAGTATTTT
D: TRBD2; V: TRBV6-4; size: many; J: TRBJ2-3; CDR3: CASSQAGGADTQYF; DNA: TGTGCCAGCAGTCAGGCGGGAGGAGCAGATACGCAGTATTTT
D: NA; V: TRBV10-1; size: few; J: TRBJ2-2; CDR3: CASRQNTGELFF; DNA: TGCGCCAGCAGGCAGAACACCGGGGAGCTGTTTTTT
D: NA; V: TRBV20-1; size: many; J: TRBJ1-1; CDR3: CSASPGVTEAFF; DNA: TGCAGTGCTAGTCCGGGGGTCACTGAAGCTTTCTTT
D: NA; V: TRBV20-1; size: NA; J: TRBJ1-5; CDR3: CSARDVRGGYSNQPQHF; DNA: TGCAGTGCTAGAGATGTTCGAGGGGGGTATAGCAATCAGCCCCAGCATTTT
D: TRBD1; V: TRBV20-1; size: few; J: TRBJ2-6; CDR3: CSARGQGTSSGANVLTF; DNA: TGCAGTGCGAGAGGACAGGGTACGAGCTCTGGGGCCAACGTCCTGACTTTC
D: NA; V: TRBV19; size: many; J: TRBJ1-6; CDR3: CASHFVGSGSPLHF; DNA: TGTGCCAGCCATTTTGTGGGAAGTGGTTCACCCCTCCACTTT
D: NA; V: TRBV6-6; size: many; J: TRBJ2-1; CDR3: CASSYNTIDEQFF; DNA: TGTGCCAGCAGTTACAACACTATCGATGAGCAGTTCTTC
D: NA; V: TRBV18; size: NA; J: TRBJ1-5; CDR3: CASSPVGSAGPQPQHF; DNA: TGTGCCAGCTCACCAGTGGGTTCGGCAGGTCCTCAGCCCCAGCATTTT
D: NA; V: TRBV11-3; size: many; J: TRBJ2-7; CDR3: CASSPKGREMGEQYF; DNA: TGTGCCAGCAGCCCAAAGGGCAGGGAGATGGGAGAGCAGTACTTC
D: TRBD2; V: TRBV10-3; size: many; J: TRBJ2-1; CDR3: CAIKQRGFNEQFF; DNA: TGTGCCATCAAACAGCGGGGTTTCAATGAGCAGTTCTTC
D: NA; V: TRBV7-2; size: few; J: TRBJ2-7; CDR3: CASSLGDRPSYEQYF; DNA: TGTGCCAGCAGCTTAGGTGACAGGCCCTCCTACGAGCAGTACTTC
D: NA; V: TRBV28; size: NA; J: TRBJ1-5; CDR3: CASSLRQISNQPQHF; DNA: TGTGCCAGCAGCTTACGACAGATTAGCAATCAGCCCCAGCATTTT
D: TRBD2; V: TRBV12-3/TRBV12-4; size: many; J: TRBJ2-1; CDR3: CASSTRLAGVTYNEQFF; DNA: TGTGCCAGCAGTACCCGCCTAGCGGGAGTCACCTACAATGAGCAGTTCTTC
D: NA; V: TRBV5-1; size: few; J: TRBJ1-4; CDR3: CANSLEAANEKLFF; DNA: TGCGCCAACAGCTTGGAGGCAGCTAATGAAAAACTGTTTTTT
D: NA; V: TRBV19; size: few; J: TRBJ1-1; CDR3: CASTLGSGHTEAFF; DNA: TGTGCCAGTACCCTGGGTTCAGGGCACACTGAAGCTTTCTTT
D: NA; V: TRBV30; size: NA; J: TRBJ2-5; CDR3: CAWSVSQETQYF; DNA: TGTGCCTGGAGTGTCTCCCAAGAGACCCAGTACTTC
D: NA; V: TRBV20-1; size: many; J: TRBJ2-7; CDR3: CSAREWGREQYF; DNA: TGCAGTGCTAGAGAATGGGGGCGCGAGCAGTACTTC
D: NA; V: TRBV20-1; size: NA; J: TRBJ1-5; CDR3: CSARDFRSNQPQHF; DNA: TGCAGTGCTAGAGATTTTAGAAGCAATCAGCCCCAGCATTTT
D: TRBD1; V: TRBV7-9; size: many; J: TRBJ2-5; CDR3: CASSSGQGGAETQYF; DNA: TGTGCCAGCAGCTCTGGACAGGGTGGAGCAGAGACCCAGTACTTC
D: TRBD2; V: TRBV19; size: many; J: TRBJ2-2; CDR3: CASSLRLAGSTGELFF; DNA: TGTGCCAGTAGTTTAAGACTAGCGGGCTCCACCGGGGAGCTGTTTTTT
D: NA; V: TRBV2; size: many; J: TRBJ2-3; CDR3: CASSSSGVADTQYF; DNA: TGTGCCAGCAGCAGTTCTGGGGTCGCAGATACGCAGTATTTT
D: NA; V: TRBV12-3/TRBV12-4; size: many; J: TRBJ2-3; CDR3: CATGADTQYF; DNA: TGTGCCACGGGGGCTGATACGCAGTATTTT
D: TRBD2; V: TRBV3-1; size: few; J: TRBJ2-1; CDR3: CASSLTGGLAGANEQFF; DNA: TGTGCCAGCAGCCTCACCGGGGGGCTAGCGGGAGCCAATGAGCAGTTCTTC
D: TRBD2; V: TRBV20-1; size: NA; J: TRBJ2-3; CDR3: CSARGLAVSDKFGTDTQYF; DNA: TGCAGTGCTAGGGGACTAGCGGTATCTGATAAATTTGGCACAGATACGCAGTATTTT
D: TRBD2; V: TRBV7-8; size: many; J: TRBJ2-1; CDR3: CASSLVPGGSFNEQFF; DNA: TGTGCCAGCAGCTTAGTCCCGGGAGGTTCCTTCAATGAGCAGTTCTTC